The 10 T cell receptor beta chains below were found in one sample sequenced in a study of Graves' ophthalmopathy and Graves' hyperthyroidism. TCR beta CDR3 amplification used RNA transcripts. Second-round multiplex PCR followed a first-round RT-PCR using HTBI primers. TCRdb reprocessed the multiplex PCR reads via MiXCR and lists one record per CDR3 protein. Of approximately 1.2 million distinct CDR3 sequences listed, about 36% are singletons. The source material was peripheral blood or thyroid tissue (not recorded which). The receptors were sampled from an adult man with Graves' hyperthyroidism.

This clonotype showed up many times. The chain couples TRBV9 to TRBJ1-6; no clear D. V dropped 1 base and J dropped 6 bases, with 8 bases sitting between them. Germline assignment: CDR1 SGDLS and CDR2 YYNGEE. CDR3 length: 14 residues. The CDR3 sequence is CASSVTASNSPLHF. CDR3 nucleotide sequence: TGTGCCAGCAGCGTAACGGCTAGTAATTCACCCCTCCACTTT.

This clonotype was seen repeatedly, ten times or more. This sequence joins TRBV10-3 and TRBJ2-5, with TRBD2 matching over 11 bases. Germline loops: CDR1 ENHRY, CDR2 SYGVKD. The trim removed 5 bases at V and 4 bases at J, leaving 6 bases unmatched. The CDR3 contains 15 residues. The CDR3, as DNA: TGTGCCATCAGTTCAGGACTAGCGGGCCGAGAGACCCAGTACTTC. Residues: CAISSGLAGRETQYF.

This sequence joins TRBV20-1 and TRBJ2-7; either TRBD1 or TRBD2 may fit D (6 bases each). The CDR3 has 14 residues. V was shortened by 2 bases and J by 4 bases, with 15 bases between the two germline ends. The germline V gene has CDR1 DFQATT and CDR2 SNEGSKA (reference sequence). CDR3 sequence reads: CSARSPGAIYEQYF. The CDR3 nucleotides read TGCAGTGCTAGATCCCCGGGGGCTATTTACGAGCAGTACTTC.

V is TRBV4-1 and J is TRBJ2-7, with 10 bases that match TRBD2. V trimming: 2 bases; J trimming: 5 bases; junction bases outside the gene matches: 9. The V gene's germline CDR1 is MGHRA and CDR2 YSYEKL. There are 16 residues in the CDR3. CDR3 loop: CASSQTSRLAGDEQYF. The CDR3 DNA reads TGCGCCAGCAGCCAAACTTCCCGGCTAGCGGGAGACGAGCAGTACTTC.

The table lists this clonotype with a count of one. V gene TRBV6-6 combines with J gene TRBJ2-7, with D maybe TRBD1 (6 bases). Per the germline V gene, CDR1 is MNHNY and CDR2 is SVGAGI (reference sequence). CDR3 size: 15 residues. The ends were cut back, 5 bases at V and 3 bases at J, with 17 bases in the middle. The CDR3 reads CASSGTGTTRYEQYF. Here the CDR3 DNA reads TGTGCCAGCAGTGGAACCGGGACAACTCGCTACGAGCAGTACTTC.

This chain uses TRBV5-1 with TRBJ2-5, with 11 nucleotides matching TRBD1. The germline gives CDR1 SGHRS, CDR2 YFSETQ. The CDR3 spans 15 residues. V gave up 4 bases and J gave up 3 bases; unmatched junction bases: 5. The chain's CDR3 is CASSAGTGGEETQYF. CDR3 bases: TGCGCCAGCAGCGCCGGGACAGGGGGAGAAGAGACCCAGTACTTC.

This clonotype was seen a few times. The V gene is TRBV4-3, the J gene TRBJ2-7; 10 bases fit TRBD2. V was clipped by 5 bases and J by 3 bases; unmatched bases: 7. The CDR3 runs 15 residues. Per the germline V gene, CDR1 is LGHNA and CDR2 is YSLEER. The CDR3 coding sequence is TGCGCCAGCAGCTTAAGCGGGAGGGCCAACTACGAGCAGTACTTC. It encodes CASSLSGRANYEQYF.

At least ten counts were recorded for this clonotype. The rearrangement joins TRBV6-6 to TRBJ1-2; D is possibly TRBD1 (5 bases). The CDR3 is made up of 11 amino acids. Germline values: CDR1 MNHNY, CDR2 SVGAGI (reference sequence). Trimming left V 2 bases short and J 7 bases short, with 5 bases between. In DNA form, the CDR3 reads TGTGCCAGCAGTTACGGGGGTGGCTACACCTTC. Translation: CASSYGGGYTF.

This clonotype was counted ten times or more. The chain couples TRBV7-8 to TRBJ2-5; 10 nucleotides match TRBD1. The CDR3 loop spans 16 amino acids. After removal of 1 base from V and 5 bases from J, the junction contained 7 bases not matched to a gene. Germline V gives CDR1 SGHVS, CDR2 FQNEAQ. Written as DNA, the CDR3 is TGTGCCAGCAGCTTAGAAGCCGGGACAGGGGTTGAGACCCAGTACTTC. Amino acid sequence: CASSLEAGTGVETQYF.

This chain uses TRBV5-5 with TRBJ1-6; D not certain. Trimming cost V 4 bases and J 6 bases, with 14 bases left between them. The germline gives CDR1 SGHKS, CDR2 YYEKEE (reference sequence). There are 15 residues in the CDR3. The CDR3 spells CASSPGGSTNSPLHF. The CDR3 coding sequence is TGTGCCAGCAGCCCAGGAGGGTCCACTAATTCACCCCTCCACTTT.